These T cell receptor beta chains were read from a single sample in a study of CD8 T cells in ankylosing spondylitis. TCRdb reprocessed the 5' RACE reads with MiXCR, giving one entry per CDR3 protein. The sample consists of about 220,000 distinct CDR3 sequences, approximately 10% of them appearing once. The material sequenced was blood, either unsorted or a sorted T cell fraction (not recorded which). The source is a male donor with ankylosing spondylitis or in good health (not recorded which). Each CDR3 is given with its conserved first and last residue. The order of the fields is J gene, D gene, V gene, clone size, CDR3 protein, CDR3 DNA. A D gene is named only where the DNA matches it firmly. Some rows have no size entry. The others give once, few or many, or a class for an expanded clone.

J: TRBJ2-7; D: TRBD1; V: TRBV7-6; size: many; CDR3: CASSISTTGSEQYF; DNA: TGTGCCAGCAGCATATCCACGACAGGGTCCGAGCAGTACTTC
J: TRBJ2-5; D: NA; V: TRBV5-6; size: many; CDR3: CASKSGGGQEETQYF; DNA: TGTGCCAGCAAGAGCGGCGGGGGCCAGGAGGAGACCCAGTACTTC
J: TRBJ2-2; D: NA; V: TRBV30; size: NA; CDR3: CARKGQVELFF; DNA: TGTGCCAGGAAGGGGCAGGTCGAGCTGTTTTTT
J: TRBJ2-5; D: TRBD2; V: TRBV7-2; size: many; CDR3: CASSSRTSGGGQETQYF; DNA: TGTGCCAGCAGCTCAAGGACTAGCGGGGGGGGACAAGAGACCCAGTACTTC
J: TRBJ1-5; D: NA; V: TRBV6-6; size: many; CDR3: CASRGGADQPQHF; DNA: TGTGCCAGCAGGGGCGGGGCGGATCAGCCCCAGCATTTT
J: TRBJ1-3; D: TRBD1; V: TRBV29-1; size: many; CDR3: CSVGQGAAGNTIYF; DNA: TGCAGCGTTGGACAGGGGGCGGCGGGAAACACCATATATTTT
J: TRBJ2-3; D: NA; V: TRBV9; size: many; CDR3: CASSVALGTDTQYF; DNA: TGTGCCAGCAGCGTAGCCCTAGGCACAGATACGCAGTATTTT
J: TRBJ2-7; D: NA; V: TRBV18; size: many; CDR3: CASSPGIGEMGEQYF; DNA: TGTGCCAGCTCACCCGGTATAGGGGAGATGGGCGAGCAGTACTTC
J: TRBJ2-1; D: NA; V: TRBV21-1; size: many; CDR3: CASSKIQGASNEQFF; DNA: TGTGCCAGCAGCAAAATACAGGGGGCGAGCAATGAGCAGTTCTTC
J: TRBJ1-3; D: TRBD1; V: TRBV7-8; size: NA; CDR3: CASSGQAGAGNTIYF; DNA: TGTGCCAGCAGTGGACAGGCCGGGGCTGGAAACACCATATATTTT
J: TRBJ1-2; D: TRBD1; V: TRBV27; size: many; CDR3: CASSTGGIGYTF; DNA: TGTGCCAGCAGTACAGGGGGCATTGGCTACACCTTC
J: TRBJ2-6; D: TRBD1; V: TRBV19; size: NA; CDR3: CASATGGWDSGANVLTF; DNA: TGTGCCAGCGCGACAGGGGGCTGGGACTCTGGGGCCAACGTCCTGACTTTC
J: TRBJ1-2; D: NA; V: TRBV9; size: many; CDR3: CASSELWDGYTF; DNA: TGTGCCAGCAGCGAATTGTGGGATGGCTACACCTTC
J: TRBJ1-2; D: TRBD1; V: TRBV3-1; size: few; CDR3: CASSRTGDGGYTF; DNA: TGTGCCAGCAGCAGGACAGGGGATGGTGGCTACACCTTC
J: TRBJ1-1; D: TRBD1; V: TRBV20-1; size: many; CDR3: CSASRGDTEAFF; DNA: TGCAGTGCTTCCAGGGGGGACACTGAAGCTTTCTTT
J: TRBJ2-5; D: TRBD1; V: TRBV29-1; size: few; CDR3: CSVGTGWSGETQYF; DNA: TGCAGCGTTGGGACAGGGTGGAGTGGAGAGACCCAGTACTTC
J: TRBJ1-4; D: NA; V: TRBV28; size: many; CDR3: CASRGNRLTNEKLFF; DNA: TGTGCCAGCAGGGGGAACAGGCTAACTAATGAAAAACTGTTTTTT
J: TRBJ1-1; D: NA; V: TRBV5-1; size: many; CDR3: CASTRGGNTEAFF; DNA: TGCGCCAGCACCCGAGGGGGGAACACTGAAGCTTTCTTT
J: TRBJ2-1; D: TRBD2; V: TRBV7-3; size: NA; CDR3: CASSTGPGTSGIYEQFF; DNA: TGTGCCAGCAGCACTGGCCCCGGGACTAGCGGGATTTATGAGCAGTTCTTC
J: TRBJ2-5; D: TRBD1; V: TRBV20-1; size: many; CDR3: CSARGTGQETQYF; DNA: TGCAGTGCTAGAGGGACAGGCCAAGAGACCCAGTACTTC
J: TRBJ1-2; D: NA; V: TRBV5-1; size: few; CDR3: CASSWVEDYGYTF; DNA: TGCGCCAGCAGCTGGGTGGAGGACTATGGCTACACCTTC
J: TRBJ2-7; D: NA; V: TRBV2; size: many; CDR3: CASSDRPNEQYF; DNA: TGTGCCAGCAGTGACAGGCCCAACGAGCAGTACTTC
J: TRBJ2-5; D: TRBD2; V: TRBV12-3/TRBV12-4; size: NA; CDR3: CASSWSSGGRETQYF; DNA: TGTGCCAGCAGTTGGAGTAGCGGGGGGAGAGAGACCCAGTACTTC
J: TRBJ2-2; D: NA; V: TRBV7-3; size: many; CDR3: CASSLISTGANTGELFF; DNA: TGTGCCAGCAGCTTAATATCTACGGGGGCGAACACCGGGGAGCTGTTTTTT
J: TRBJ1-1; D: NA; V: TRBV12-3/TRBV12-4; size: many; CDR3: CASSFAEDTEAFF; DNA: TGTGCCAGCAGTTTCGCGGAGGACACTGAAGCTTTCTTT
J: TRBJ2-1; D: TRBD2; V: TRBV5-1; size: many; CDR3: CASSSSGGAGEQFF; DNA: TGCGCCAGCAGCTCAAGCGGGGGGGCCGGTGAGCAGTTCTTC
J: TRBJ2-3; D: TRBD2; V: TRBV6-5; size: NA; CDR3: CASSYSLSGRDTDTQYF; DNA: TGTGCCAGCAGTTACTCGCTCAGCGGGAGAGACACAGATACGCAGTATTTT
J: TRBJ1-5; D: NA; V: TRBV7-8; size: few; CDR3: CASSSSRVDNQPQHF; DNA: TGTGCCAGCAGCTCCAGCAGGGTTGACAATCAGCCCCAGCATTTT